This T cell receptor (beta chain) was sequenced during a study of OX40 agonist ivuxolimab in advanced cancers. Describing the broader study: Ivuxolimab was a fully human IgG2 agonistic monoclonal antibody targeting the costimulatory receptor OX40 (CD134). The monotherapy dose-escalation portion (N of about 57 patients) of the phase I ivuxolimab trial is reported in the paper. Partial responses occurred in three dose-escalation patients, of whom one had hepatocellular carcinoma and two had cutaneous melanoma. Peripheral TCRbeta sequencing aimed to test whether ivuxolimab altered TCR sequence diversity and caused clonal T-cell expansion. Patients were allowed to have had prior anti-PD-1, anti-PD-L1 or anti-CTLA-4 therapy, and 40% to 45% of the dose-escalation patients had previously received checkpoint inhibitors. Intravenous ivuxolimab was administered to patients every 2 weeks at six dose levels: 0.01, 0.1, 0.3, 1.5, 3 and 10 mg/kg. The dose-escalation cohort was about 87% male with a mean age of around 64 years, ranging from roughly 20 to 80. Of the approximately 50 dose-escalation patients, hepatocellular carcinoma was present in roughly 19, melanoma in some 15, renal cell carcinoma in 9 and head and neck cancer in 9. The paper as a whole reports these results and caveats: The antigen specificity of the peripheral T cells that underwent clonal expansion was not determined. At doses of 0.1 to 3.0 mg/kg, clonal expansion of both CD4+ and CD8+ T cells in blood was seen between baseline and week 6. Low levels of normalized T-cell clonal expansion were also seen in some nonresponding patients. In partial responders in the 0.1-3.0 mg/kg groups, normalized peripheral clonal expansion was found to be among the lowest, especially among CD8+ T cells. After ivuxolimab, more expanded clones were found on average in CD8+ T cells than in CD4+ T cells.

For sequencing of the TCRbeta CDR3 region, genomic DNA was extracted from the sorted cells. The immunoSEQ Assay was used to sequence the TCRbeta CDR3 regions. The clones in this table, taken by TCRdb from immuneACCESS, are in-frame only. Not every clone is retained; where verified, under half of the shortfall comes from an unresolved V gene, and the cause of the rest is unknown. The sample table contains tens of thousands of clones; only one count was recorded for less than 90% of them. Roughly 0.66% of the sample comes from the top ten. The trial excluded patients who had a history of autoimmune disease or who were on systemic immunosuppression. Peripheral blood for TCR sequencing was drawn from every dose cohort at baseline, at cycle 4 day 1 and at cycle 7 day 1. Samples were obtained from an open-label, multicenter, first-in-human phase I dose-escalation trial of ivuxolimab. Adults with locally advanced or metastatic melanoma, renal cell, hepatocellular, or head and neck squamous cell carcinoma were enrolled in the trial. Before TCR sequencing, CD4+ and CD8+ T cells were separately sorted from peripheral blood.

In the case of this clone: The target of this receptor is not known. No base-level quality is on record; no much larger clone is a single base apart.

The origin of this receptor is an adult with an advanced solid tumor such as melanoma, head and neck, liver or kidney cancer. Sample: CD4+ or CD8+ T cells sorted from blood, taken in a trial of the OX40 agonist ivuxolimab.

The CDR3 sequence is CASSISGPSTDTQYF. The sequenced DNA is TGTGCCAGTAGTATAAGCGGACCAAGCACAGATACGCAGTATTTT. This receptor chain uses TRBV19 and TRBJ2-3; the D gene is perhaps TRBD2, from 5 matching bases. The trim is 2 bases for V and 0 bases for J, with a gap of 9 bases between the germline ends. In the germline V gene (reference sequence), CDR1 corresponds to LNHDA and CDR2 to SQIVND. The CDR3 numbers 15 residues from cysteine through phenylalanine. The read is trimmed to its CDR3 DNA, 45 bases read in frame from base 1.